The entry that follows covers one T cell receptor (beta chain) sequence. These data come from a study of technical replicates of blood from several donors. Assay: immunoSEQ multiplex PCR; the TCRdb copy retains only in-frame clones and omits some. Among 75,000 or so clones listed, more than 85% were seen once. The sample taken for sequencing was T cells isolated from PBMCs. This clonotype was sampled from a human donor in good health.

This chain's CDR3 is CASSVGSGWNQPQHF. CDR3 nucleotide sequence: TGTGCCAGCAGCGTAGGATCCGGGTGGAATCAGCCCCAGCATTTT. The chain couples TRBV9 to TRBJ1-5; D ambiguous. This CDR3 region has 15 residues. From germline, CDR1 is SGDLS and CDR2 YYNGEE. V was cut by 0 bases and J by 4 bases, with 11 bases left in between.